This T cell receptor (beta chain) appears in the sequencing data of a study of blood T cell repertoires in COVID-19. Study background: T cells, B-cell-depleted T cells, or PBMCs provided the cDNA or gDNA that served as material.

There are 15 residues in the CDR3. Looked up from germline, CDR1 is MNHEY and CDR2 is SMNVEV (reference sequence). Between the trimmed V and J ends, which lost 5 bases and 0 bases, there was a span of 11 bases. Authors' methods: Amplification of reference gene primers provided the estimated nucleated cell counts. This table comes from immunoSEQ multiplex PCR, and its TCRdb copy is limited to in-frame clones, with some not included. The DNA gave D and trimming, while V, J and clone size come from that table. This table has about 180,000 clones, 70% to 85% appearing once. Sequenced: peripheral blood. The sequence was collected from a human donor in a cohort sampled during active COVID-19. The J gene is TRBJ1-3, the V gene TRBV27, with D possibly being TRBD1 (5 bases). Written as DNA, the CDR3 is TGTGCCAGCAGTCCGGGACTGTCCTCTGGAAACACCATATATTTT. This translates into CASSPGLSSGNTIYF.